This T cell receptor beta chain was identified in a study of memory CD8 T cells in hepatitis C reinfection (dated by TCRdb to the late 2010s). With regard to the full study: Of the five donors, three spontaneously resolved two consecutive HCV infections, and two cleared a primary infection but developed chronic infection after reinfection. The study tracked the TCR beta repertoire of virus-specific CD8 T cells longitudinally across an HCV reinfection episode in about five donors. In the reinfection study, participants who had previously resolved an HCV infection were followed up every 3 months. Five reinfection cases with stored pre-reinfection samples were identified between about 2009 and 2013. HCV reinfection was defined as a positive HCV RNA test following two negative tests taken at least 60 days apart. Previously published longitudinal data on tetramer+ CD8 T cell frequency were used to select the peak reinfection time point. Peak reinfection samples were taken from 3 to 8 weeks after reinfection was detected.

Library prep was done by the immunoSEQ multiplex PCR assay. Genomic DNA was extracted from the sorted cells, and Adaptive Biotechnologies' automated high-throughput method was used to sequence the TCR beta V, D and J regions. CDR3 regions were amplified with a two-step, bias-controlled multiplex PCR. An Illumina instrument was used to sequence the amplified TCR beta libraries. Turning to the authors' computational methods: The demultiplexed reads were processed to cut down on amplification and sequencing bias, and the IMGT database was used to assign CDR3 sequences to gene families. ImmunoSEQ software version 2.0 was used to analyze the repertoire data. Out-of-frame sequences and sequences containing stop codons in the CDR3 were removed from the clonotype lists. Any clonotype with a frequency under 0.01% was left out, since that frequency corresponded to less than one cell. To get richness, observed richness was divided by input cell number, while evenness came from dividing Shannon entropy by log observed richness. Repertoire diversity and the similarity between time points were measured using Simpson diversity and Morisita-Horn overlap indices. Clonotypes were sorted into dominant (>1%), sub-dominant (0.5-0.99%), low abundance (0.1-0.49%) or lowest abundance (<0.1%) groups. A germline index was calculated as total CDR3 length minus total nucleotide additions, divided by total CDR3 length. This immuneACCESS table, as held by TCRdb, lists in-frame sequences with V and J called but not all clones. Of the missing ones, under half trace to an unresolved V gene in checked studies; the others have no known cause. Clonal size and the V and J genes are those of that table, whereas D and trimming came from the DNA. In this sample the table shows 40,000 to 45,000 clones, roughly 90% of which occur a single time. The leading ten clones occupy approximately 1.2% of the sample.

Results the study describes overall, beyond this receptor: Because only four or five donors were included, definitive conclusions about public clonotypes linked to secondary clearance were beyond the reach of the study.

The intended sense of this specimen's time point label: peak reinfection, 3 to 8 weeks after reinfection detection. The sorted cells were sequenced directly ex vivo, without any in vitro expansion ahead of TCR sequencing. Donors were people who inject drugs enrolled in the Montreal Acute Hepatitis C Cohort Study (HEPCO) in Canada. As controls, total naive CD8 T cells were sorted as viable CD3+ CD8+ CD45RO- cells from a couple of donors at all three reinfection time points. Before sorting, cryopreserved peripheral blood mononuclear cells were thawed and CD8 T cells were purified from those thawed cells. CD8 T cells were enriched by negative selection with the MACS CD8+ T cell Isolation Kit. Cells were sorted on a BD FACSAria II sorter running FACSDiva software, and FlowJo was used to analyze the data. Comments on this clone: Its cognate antigen has yet to be identified. The input lacks base qualities; no much larger clone sits a single base away.

V is trimmed back by 4 bases and J by 4 bases, and the junction contains 10 bases that no gene match accounts for. Counted from cysteine to phenylalanine, this CDR3 has 15 amino acids. The read is trimmed to its CDR3 DNA, 45 bases read in frame from base 1. The germline V gene encodes CDR1 SGHNT and CDR2 YYREEE (reference sequence). This TCR came from a man younger than 30 with hepatitis C virus infection. The V and J segments used are TRBV5-4 and TRBJ2-5, with TRBD1 identical over 7 junction bases. The specimen sequenced was naive CD8+ T cells sorted from blood. The cell subset or site tag for this specimen amounts to: total naive CD8+CD45RO- T cells. The encoded CDR3 is CASSEMGEGAETQYF. The base sequence is TGTGCCAGCAGCGAGATGGGTGAGGGGGCAGAGACCCAGTACTTC.